Each of the 23 T cell receptor beta chains below was sequenced from the same sample in a study of T cells in Graves' hyperthyroidism and ophthalmopathy. RNA transcripts provided the source from which TCR beta CDR3 regions were amplified. With the HTBI primer set, the TCR CDR3 went through a first round of RT-PCR. Each CDR3 protein is one row after TCRdb ran MiXCR on the multiplex PCR reads. The repertoire holds 650,000 to 700,000 distinct CDR3 sequences, roughly 17% seen once, with about 14% in the top ten. The sequencing input was blood. These receptors came from a man aged 50 to 60 with Graves' hyperthyroidism.

This clonotype was detected ten times or more. The V and J genes are TRBV19 and TRBJ2-2; D ambiguous. In germline, CDR1 is LNHDA, CDR2 SQIVND (reference sequence). V was pared by 6 bases and J by 6 bases, with 8 bases between. The CDR3 covers 12 residues. CDR3 DNA sequence: TGTGCCAGTAGGGAGAGCCCCGGGGAGCTGTTTTTT. Translation gives CASRESPGELFF.

In its sample, this clonotype was seen many times. The CDR3 here is CSAREGGQWSYEQYF. The CDR3, as DNA: TGCAGTGCTAGAGAGGGGGGACAGTGGTCCTACGAGCAGTACTTC. The chain joins TRBV20-1 to TRBJ2-7, with a weak D call TRBD1 (7 bases). This CDR3 is built from 15 residues. The germline CDR1 and CDR2 sequences are DFQATT and SNEGSKA (reference sequence). Trimming left V 0 bases short and J 1 base short, with 13 bases between.

At least ten counts were recorded for this clonotype. The J gene is TRBJ2-1, the V gene TRBV28; 8 bases map to TRBD1. With 5 bases clipped from V and 5 bases from J, the junction kept 5 bases outside the gene matches. The CDR3 covers 14 residues. The germline V gene encodes CDR1 MDHEN and CDR2 SYDVKM. For the CDR3, the DNA is TGTGCCAGCAGTAGCAGGGGGCGGAACAATGAGCAGTTCTTC. Amino acids: CASSSRGRNNEQFF.

The chain couples TRBV5-1 to TRBJ1-1, with TRBD1 as a possible D gene (5 bases). Looked up from germline, CDR1 is SGHRS and CDR2 is YFSETQ. V lost 1 base to trimming and J lost 6 bases, with 19 bases between them. The CDR3 spans 16 residues. This CDR3 reads CASSLQVVRAGSEAFF. The CDR3 DNA reads as TGCGCCAGCAGCTTGCAGGTTGTCAGGGCCGGATCTGAAGCTTTCTTT.

This clonotype occurred a few times. V usage is TRBV18 and J usage is TRBJ2-7; the D gene could be TRBD1 or TRBD2 (5 bases each). The CDR3 runs 13 residues. The germline gives CDR1 KGHSH, CDR2 LQKENI. V shed 3 bases and J shed 6 bases, with 12 bases lying between them. In DNA form, the CDR3 reads TGTGCCAGCTCACCTCTGGGGACGTCCGAGCAGTACTTC. Encoded protein: CASSPLGTSEQYF.

This clonotype was recorded many times. This chain connects TRBV24-1 to TRBJ1-2, with D perhaps TRBD1 (5 bases). The germline V gene encodes CDR1 KGHDR and CDR2 SFDVKD. This CDR3 comprises 12 residues. V dropped 4 bases and J dropped 8 bases, with 10 bases sitting between them. CDR3 residues: CATSETDRGYTF. The CDR3, as DNA: TGTGCCACCAGTGAGACAGATCGCGGCTACACCTTC.

Notes on this clonotype: Possible read error: a much larger clone is one base away. V gene TRBV5-1 combines with J gene TRBJ2-2, with D possibly being TRBD1 (5 bases). The CDR3 sequence is 17 residues long. Germline V gives CDR1 SGHRS, CDR2 YFSETQ. CDR3 in amino acids: CASSLSWAGQDTAELFF. Written as DNA, the CDR3 is TGCGCCAGCAGCTTGAGTTGGGCAGGGCAGGACACCGCGGAGCTGTTTTTT. The full variable domain, in which reference TRBV5-1 and TRBJ2-2 provide the parts outside the CDR3, is KAGVTQTPRYLIKTRGQQVTLSCSPISGHRSVSWYQQTPGQGLQFLFEYFSETQRNKGNFPGRFSGRQFSNSRSEMNVSTLELGDSALYLCASSLSWAGQDTAELFFGEGSRLTVL.

Many counts were recorded for this clonotype. This chain links TRBV10-3 with TRBJ1-2; 8 bases are shared with TRBD1. Germline V gives CDR1 ENHRY, CDR2 SYGVKD. CDR3 length: 14 residues. Trimming at V came to 5 bases and at J to 2 bases, leaving 4 bases not matched to a gene. In DNA, the CDR3 is TGTGCCATCAGTTCTTGGGACAGGAACTATGGCTACACCTTC. Its protein product is CAISSWDRNYGYTF.

The V call is TRBV20-1, the J call TRBJ1-5; no definite D call. CDR3 length: 14 amino acids. V was shortened by 0 bases and J by 3 bases, with 9 bases between the two germline ends. Per the germline V gene, CDR1 is DFQATT and CDR2 is SNEGSKA (reference sequence). CDR3 coding DNA: TGCAGTGCTAGAGAGGTCAATACCAATCAGCCCCAGCATTTT. This encodes CSAREVNTNQPQHF.

To note about this clonotype: The junction and the germline gene differ at one end; a read error may be behind it. This chain uses TRBV10-3 with TRBJ2-2; weak D call: TRBD1 (6 bases). Per germline, CDR1 ENHRY and CDR2 SYGVKD. The CDR3 contains 12 residues. The CDR3 bases are TGTGCCATCAAACAGGGCACCGGGGAACTGTTTTTT. This codes for CAIKQGTGELFF.

This clonotype was picked up many times. The chain combines TRBV7-3 with TRBJ2-5; no clear D gene. The germline V gene encodes CDR1 SGHTA and CDR2 FQGTGA. This CDR3 is built from 13 residues. Trimming pared 8 bases from V and 2 bases from J, leaving 12 bases between. The CDR3 region is CASGRTRQETQYF. CDR3 nucleotides: TGTGCCAGCGGGCGGACGAGACAAGAGACCCAGTACTTC.

This clonotype has just a few counts. The chain joins TRBV15 to TRBJ2-7, with D unclear. V lost 4 bases to trimming and J lost 0 bases, with 13 bases between them. Germline V lookup: CDR1 LNHNV, CDR2 YYDKDF (reference sequence). CDR3 size: 15 residues. This CDR3 reads CATSTLTVNSYEQYF. Here the CDR3 DNA reads TGTGCCACCAGCACTTTAACAGTGAACTCCTACGAGCAGTACTTC.

This clonotype was counted ten times or more. The V call is TRBV7-2, the J call TRBJ2-7; 7 nucleotides line up with TRBD2. V was pared by 5 bases and J by 1 base, with 11 bases of the junction left unmatched. The CDR3 totals 16 residues. The V gene's germline CDR1 is SGHTA and CDR2 FQGNSA. The CDR3 DNA reads TGTGCCAGCAGCGAAACTAGCGCGATCCCTTCCTACGAGCAGTACTTC. Translation gives CASSETSAIPSYEQYF.

In this sample, this clonotype turned up many times. J is TRBJ1-5 and V is TRBV12-3 or TRBV12-4; 7 nucleotides align to TRBD1. With 6 bases clipped from V and 7 bases from J, the junction kept 12 bases outside the gene matches. The CDR3 spans 15 residues. Here the CDR3 DNA reads TGTGCCAGCAGCGCCCACACAGGGGCCGGACAGCCCCAGCATTTT. It encodes CASSAHTGAGQPQHF.

This clonotype appeared many times. CDR3 in DNA: TGTGCCACCAGTGACCTAGGGACTAGCGGTAGCTCCTACAATGAGCAGTTCTTC. It codes for CATSDLGTSGSSYNEQFF. The chain couples TRBV24-1 to TRBJ2-1; TRBD2 agrees at 11 bases. The CDR3 has 18 amino acids. The junction had 7 bases not matched to a gene; V was cut back by 4 bases and J by 0 bases. Germline CDR1 KGHDR, CDR2 SFDVKD.

This clonotype was counted only a few times. J is TRBJ1-4 and V is TRBV24-1; the D gene is possibly TRBD1 (5 bases). The CDR3 runs to 15 residues. The ends were cut back, 4 bases at V and 0 bases at J, with 8 bases in the middle. The V gene's germline CDR1 is KGHDR and CDR2 SFDVKD. In nucleotides, the CDR3 is TGTGCCACCAGTGACTCCAGGGCAACTAATGAAAAACTGTTTTTT. Encoded protein: CATSDSRATNEKLFF.

In this sample, this clonotype turned up a few times. The chain carries TRBV4-1 and TRBJ2-7; the match to TRBD2 covers 15 bases. Trimming removed 0 bases from V and 5 bases from J; junction bases left unmatched: 8. Per germline, CDR1 MGHRA and CDR2 YSYEKL. The CDR3 covers 18 residues. CDR3 loop: CASSQEFWRTSGRDEQYF. In nucleotides, the CDR3 is TGCGCCAGCAGCCAAGAGTTCTGGCGGACTAGCGGGAGGGACGAGCAGTACTTC.

This clonotype came up many times. The V and J genes are TRBV6-1 and TRBJ2-3; 7 nucleotides line up with TRBD2. Germline V gene data show CDR1 as MNHNS and CDR2 as SASEGT. V was clipped by 5 bases and J by 4 bases; unmatched bases: 9. This CDR3 comprises 15 residues. CDR3: CASSWETGGSDTQYF. In DNA, the CDR3 is TGTGCCAGCAGTTGGGAAACGGGGGGTTCAGATACGCAGTATTTT.

This clonotype was seen repeatedly, ten times or more. The chain employs TRBV6-1 and TRBJ2-3; the match to TRBD2 covers 7 bases. Trimming cost V 5 bases and J 4 bases; bases outside gene matches: 9. Looked up from germline, CDR1 is MNHNS and CDR2 is SASEGT. CDR3 length equals 15 residues. CDR3 bases: TGTGCCAGCAGTCTTTGGGGGAGGGCCGCAGATACGCAGTATTTT. This translates into CASSLWGRAADTQYF.

The chain carries TRBV7-9 and TRBJ2-1; 8 bases are a match to TRBD2. V dropped 3 bases and J dropped 10; count of bases not matched to a gene: 11. From germline, CDR1 is SEHNR and CDR2 FQNEAQ (reference sequence). The CDR3 is 15 residues long. The CDR3 spells CASSFQGLASIEQFF. The CDR3 region has the DNA TGTGCCAGCAGCTTCCAAGGACTAGCCTCAATCGAGCAGTTCTTC.

The chain links TRBV7-8 to TRBJ1-1; D gene unclear. Looked up from germline, CDR1 is SGHVS and CDR2 is FQNEAQ. V was trimmed by 4 bases and J by 5 bases, leaving 8 bases between them. This CDR3 spans 12 amino acids. The CDR3 nucleotides read TGTGCCAGCAGCTGGAGTGGGACTGAAGCTTTCTTT. Residues: CASSWSGTEAFF.

The chain carries TRBV7-6 and TRBJ2-5; D perhaps matches TRBD2 (6 bases). CDR3 length: 14 residues. CDR1 is SGHVS and CDR2 is FNYEAQ in the germline V gene. With 10 bases removed from V and 3 bases from J, the gap between germline ends came to 18 bases. CDR3 region: CATGREPQKETQYF. As DNA, the CDR3 is TGTGCCACGGGGCGGGAACCGCAAAAAGAGACCCAGTACTTC.

The genes are TRBV7-3 and TRBJ2-1; D is undetermined. Trimming took off 5 bases at V and 0 bases at J, with 8 bases between the two ends. The CDR3 totals 14 residues. Germline V gene lookup returns CDR1 SGHTA and CDR2 FQGTGA. This CDR3 is CASSGPPSYNEQFF. The DNA for the CDR3 is TGTGCCAGCAGCGGGCCCCCCTCCTACAATGAGCAGTTCTTC.